This is a list of T cell receptor beta chains from one sample in a study of T cells in Graves' hyperthyroidism and ophthalmopathy. TCRdb used MiXCR to reprocess the multiplex PCR reads, holding one entry per CDR3 protein. This sample has about 600,000 distinct CDR3 sequences, with about a sixth found just once. The material sequenced was blood. These receptor sequences come from a woman in her 40s with Graves' ophthalmopathy. Both conserved end residues are part of each CDR3. The order of the fields is J gene, D gene, clone size, V gene, CDR3 DNA, CDR3 protein. D genes are given only for firm matches. A row's size may be missing; if present it is once, few, many or a size class.

j_call: TRBJ1-1; d_call: -; clone_size: many; v_call: TRBV10-3; cdr3_nt: TGTGCCATCAGTGAGTGGGGAGGGGCCAACACTGAAGCTTTCTTT; cdr3_aa: CAISEWGGANTEAFF
j_call: TRBJ2-1; d_call: TRBD2; clone_size: few; v_call: TRBV5-1; cdr3_nt: TGCGCCAGCAGCTTCGGACTAGCGGGAATCAATGAGCAGTTCTTC; cdr3_aa: CASSFGLAGINEQFF
j_call: TRBJ2-2; d_call: -; clone_size: -; v_call: TRBV7-3; cdr3_nt: TGTGCCAGCAGCTTAAGGGCGCGGGGTGGCACCGGGGAGCTGTTTTTT; cdr3_aa: CASSLRARGGTGELFF
j_call: TRBJ2-2; d_call: -; clone_size: many; v_call: TRBV15; cdr3_nt: TGTGCCACCAGCAGAGTGAGGGACACCGGGGAGCTGTTTTTT; cdr3_aa: CATSRVRDTGELFF
j_call: TRBJ2-2; d_call: TRBD2; clone_size: few; v_call: TRBV10-3; cdr3_nt: TGTGCCATCAGTGGACCCGGGACTAGCGGGAGTAGCACCGGGGAGCTGTTTTTT; cdr3_aa: CAISGPGTSGSSTGELFF
j_call: TRBJ2-6; d_call: -; clone_size: few; v_call: TRBV3-1; cdr3_nt: TGTGCCAGCAGCCCAGATAACATATTCTCTGGGGCCAACGTCCTGACTTTC; cdr3_aa: CASSPDNIFSGANVLTF
j_call: TRBJ2-3; d_call: TRBD2; clone_size: many; v_call: TRBV2; cdr3_nt: TGTGCCAGCAGTGAAGGGCGGGAGTTCGCGCAGTATTTT; cdr3_aa: CASSEGREFAQYF
j_call: TRBJ1-1; d_call: TRBD1; clone_size: many; v_call: TRBV30; cdr3_nt: TGTGCCTGGAGGCACAGGGGGCACGCTTACGCTGAAGCTTTCTTT; cdr3_aa: CAWRHRGHAYAEAFF
j_call: TRBJ2-2; d_call: -; clone_size: many; v_call: TRBV7-3; cdr3_nt: TGTGCCAGCAGCTTAAGACCCAGAGGCGCCGGGGAGCTGTTTTTT; cdr3_aa: CASSLRPRGAGELFF
j_call: TRBJ2-3; d_call: -; clone_size: -; v_call: TRBV5-6; cdr3_nt: TGTGCCAGCAGTCAAGACTGGTCTACGCAGTATTTT; cdr3_aa: CASSQDWSTQYF
j_call: TRBJ1-1; d_call: -; clone_size: many; v_call: TRBV12-3/TRBV12-4; cdr3_nt: TGTGCCAGCAGCCGGGGTGAAACTTTCTTT; cdr3_aa: CASSRGETFF
j_call: TRBJ1-4; d_call: -; clone_size: few; v_call: TRBV10-1; cdr3_nt: TGCGCCAGCAGTGAGGACATCCTAGGGGAAAAACTGTTTTTT; cdr3_aa: CASSEDILGEKLFF
j_call: TRBJ1-2; d_call: -; clone_size: once; v_call: TRBV24-1; cdr3_nt: TGTGCCACCAGTGATGGACAGTCCAGCTATGGCTACACCTTC; cdr3_aa: CATSDGQSSYGYTF
j_call: TRBJ1-1; d_call: TRBD1; clone_size: -; v_call: TRBV20-1; cdr3_nt: TGCAGTGCTACTACGAACCGGGACAGAGGAGTGGCTTTCTTT; cdr3_aa: CSATTNRDRGVAFF
j_call: TRBJ2-3; d_call: -; clone_size: many; v_call: TRBV2; cdr3_nt: TGTGCCAGCAGTAGGGCCTTGGTCACAGATACGCAGTATTTT; cdr3_aa: CASSRALVTDTQYF
j_call: TRBJ1-2; d_call: -; clone_size: many; v_call: TRBV28; cdr3_nt: TGTGCCAGCAGTTCTCCCCGAAGGGGGGGCTCTGGCTACACCTTC; cdr3_aa: CASSSPRRGGSGYTF
j_call: TRBJ2-4; d_call: -; clone_size: many; v_call: TRBV3-1; cdr3_nt: TGTGCCAGCAGCCAATACTCTGCCAAAAACATTCAGTACTTC; cdr3_aa: CASSQYSAKNIQYF
j_call: TRBJ2-1; d_call: TRBD1; clone_size: many; v_call: TRBV7-2; cdr3_nt: TGTGCCAGCAGCTCAAGGACAGGGGACCTGTATGAGCAGTTCTTC; cdr3_aa: CASSSRTGDLYEQFF
j_call: TRBJ1-1; d_call: -; clone_size: -; v_call: TRBV29-1; cdr3_nt: TGCAGCGTAACTGCCGGGATGGGGAACACTGAAGCTTTCTTT; cdr3_aa: CSVTAGMGNTEAFF
j_call: TRBJ2-1; d_call: -; clone_size: many; v_call: TRBV7-6; cdr3_nt: TGTGCCAGCAGCCAACCCGTCTCCGAGCAGTTCTTC; cdr3_aa: CASSQPVSEQFF
j_call: TRBJ1-2; d_call: -; clone_size: -; v_call: TRBV18; cdr3_nt: TGTGCCAGCTCACCACCTCTGGGTCCTTATGGCTACACCTTC; cdr3_aa: CASSPPLGPYGYTF
j_call: TRBJ1-6; d_call: TRBD1; clone_size: many; v_call: TRBV11-2; cdr3_nt: TGTGCCAGCAGCTTGCCAACAGGGGTTAATTCACCCCTCCACTTT; cdr3_aa: CASSLPTGVNSPLHF
j_call: TRBJ1-5; d_call: -; clone_size: many; v_call: TRBV28; cdr3_nt: TGTGCCAGCAGGCAACAGGGTTATCAGCCCCAGCATTTT; cdr3_aa: CASRQQGYQPQHF
j_call: TRBJ2-1; d_call: -; clone_size: many; v_call: TRBV2; cdr3_nt: TGTGCCAGCAGGGGGGACGCGTACAATGAGCAGTTCTTC; cdr3_aa: CASRGDAYNEQFF
j_call: TRBJ2-3; d_call: TRBD1; clone_size: -; v_call: TRBV29-1; cdr3_nt: TGCAGCGTTGAAGGAAACAGGGGGTCAGATACGCAGTATTTT; cdr3_aa: CSVEGNRGSDTQYF
j_call: TRBJ2-2; d_call: -; clone_size: -; v_call: TRBV28; cdr3_nt: TGTGCCAGCATCGAGGGGGGGGACACCGGGGAGCTGTTTTTT; cdr3_aa: CASIEGGDTGELFF
j_call: TRBJ2-5; d_call: TRBD2; clone_size: many; v_call: TRBV28; cdr3_nt: TGTGCCAGCAGTTTAGGGGCCCTAGCGGGGGGCTCGGGAGAGACCCAGTACTTC; cdr3_aa: CASSLGALAGGSGETQYF
j_call: TRBJ1-2; d_call: -; clone_size: few; v_call: TRBV29-1; cdr3_nt: TGCAGCGTTGTATCGGACACTAACTATGGCTACACCTTC; cdr3_aa: CSVVSDTNYGYTF
j_call: TRBJ2-1; d_call: TRBD2; clone_size: -; v_call: TRBV7-2; cdr3_nt: TGTGCCAGCAGCTTAAATAGCGGGGGGGCCAATGAGCAGTTCTTC; cdr3_aa: CASSLNSGGANEQFF
j_call: TRBJ2-7; d_call: TRBD2; clone_size: many; v_call: TRBV5-1; cdr3_nt: TGCGCCAGCAGCCCCGGAGCGGGGTCCCCCTACGAGCAGTACTTC; cdr3_aa: CASSPGAGSPYEQYF
j_call: TRBJ1-6; d_call: -; clone_size: few; v_call: TRBV7-9; cdr3_nt: TGTGCCAGCAGCCGGAACGATTCACCCCTCCACTTT; cdr3_aa: CASSRNDSPLHF
j_call: TRBJ1-2; d_call: -; clone_size: -; v_call: TRBV10-3; cdr3_nt: TGTGCCATCAGTGAGGACAGTTACTATGGCTACACCTTC; cdr3_aa: CAISEDSYYGYTF
j_call: TRBJ2-3; d_call: TRBD1; clone_size: -; v_call: TRBV29-1; cdr3_nt: TGCAGCGTTGAAGGTGGGACAGGGGAAGATACGCAGTATTTT; cdr3_aa: CSVEGGTGEDTQYF
j_call: TRBJ2-1; d_call: -; clone_size: many; v_call: TRBV6-1; cdr3_nt: TGTGCCAGCAGTGAGGTGCAGGAGGGGGCTTCTGAGCAGTTCTTC; cdr3_aa: CASSEVQEGASEQFF
j_call: TRBJ2-5; d_call: TRBD2; clone_size: few; v_call: TRBV5-5; cdr3_nt: TGTGCCAGCAGCTATGTGGCGGGGGTTCCCCAAGAGACCCAGTACTTC; cdr3_aa: CASSYVAGVPQETQYF
j_call: TRBJ2-5; d_call: -; clone_size: many; v_call: TRBV28; cdr3_nt: TGTGCCAGCAGTTTATGGGGGGCGCCGGTTGGAGAGACCCAGTACTTC; cdr3_aa: CASSLWGAPVGETQYF
j_call: TRBJ2-3; d_call: -; clone_size: -; v_call: TRBV2; cdr3_nt: TGTGCCAGCAGTTCAAGACAGGTCACAGATACGCAGTATTTT; cdr3_aa: CASSSRQVTDTQYF
j_call: TRBJ2-3; d_call: -; clone_size: many; v_call: TRBV11-2; cdr3_nt: TGTGCCAGCAGCTTGGTACATGGGTCCACAGATACGCAGTATTTT; cdr3_aa: CASSLVHGSTDTQYF
j_call: TRBJ1-3; d_call: -; clone_size: many; v_call: TRBV2; cdr3_nt: TGTGCCAGCCGACAGAACTCTGGAAACACCATATATTTT; cdr3_aa: CASRQNSGNTIYF
j_call: TRBJ2-7; d_call: TRBD2; clone_size: few; v_call: TRBV20-1; cdr3_nt: TGCAGTGCTAGGCGCCTAGCGGGAGTAGGATACGAGCGGTACTTC; cdr3_aa: CSARRLAGVGYERYF
j_call: TRBJ1-2; d_call: -; clone_size: few; v_call: TRBV6-5; cdr3_nt: TGTGCCAGCAGTTACCAAGCAACTAACTATGGCTACACCTTC; cdr3_aa: CASSYQATNYGYTF
j_call: TRBJ1-1; d_call: -; clone_size: many; v_call: TRBV20-1; cdr3_nt: TGCAGTGCTAGATCCACCGGGGTGACTTTCTTT; cdr3_aa: CSARSTGVTFF